This is a list of T cell receptor beta chains from one sample in a study of cytomegalovirus exposure and HLA in healthy donors. The protocol was immunoSEQ multiplex PCR, while the TCRdb copy is restricted to in-frame clones and leaves out a portion. The sample totals over 40,000 clones. Sequenced material: PBMCs. The source of these receptors is a woman aged 40 to 55 in good health and CMV-seronegative. Both conserved end residues are part of each CDR3. Fields, in order: D gene, J gene, V gene, CDR3 DNA, CDR3 protein. The D gene is left open where the match is weak.

. TRBJ2-3 TRBV7-2 TGTGCCAGCAGCTTACGCGGGGGCCATAGCACAGATACGCAGTATTTT CASSLRGGHSTDTQYF
TRBD1 TRBJ2-2 TRBV2 TGTGCCAGCAGTGAAATCGGACAGGCGACCGGGGAGCTGTTTTTT CASSEIGQATGELFF
TRBD1 TRBJ2-7 TRBV28 TGTGCCAGCAGCCCCGGGACAGGGCCTTCCTACGAGCAGTACTTC CASSPGTGPSYEQYF
TRBD1 TRBJ1-3 TRBV2 TGTGCCAGCAGCTTCGACAGGGCCGGAAACACCATATATTTT CASSFDRAGNTIYF
. TRBJ1-4 TRBV6-5 TGTGCCAGCGGCGGGGGGTTAGTTGAAAAACTGTTTTTT CASGGGLVEKLFF
TRBD1 TRBJ2-3 TRBV19 TGTGCCAGTAGCCTGGGACAGGGGATAGATACGCAGTATTTT CASSLGQGIDTQYF
TRBD1 TRBJ1-1 TRBV5-4 TGTGCCAGCAGCCCTTTATCCGGGACAGTCAACACTGAAGCTTTCTTT CASSPLSGTVNTEAFF
TRBD2 TRBJ2-2 TRBV6-5 TGTGCCAGCAGTATAACGACTAGCGGGAACGGGGAGCTGTTTTTT CASSITTSGNGELFF
TRBD2 TRBJ2-7 TRBV29-1 TGCAGCGTTTCCAAACGTGGGGGGAGGGGCCGACGCTACGAGCAGTACTTC CSVSKRGGRGRRYEQYF
TRBD2 TRBJ2-7 TRBV29-1 TGCAGCGTTGAAGGTGTAACGGGGGGGCCAGGCGAGCAGTACTTC CSVEGVTGGPGEQYF
. TRBJ1-1 TRBV6-6 TGTGCCACCCGGGGGGAGGAAGCTTTCTTT CATRGEEAFF
. TRBJ2-7 TRBV7-2 TGTGCCAGCAGCCTAGGGGACATCGCCTACGAGCAGTACTTC CASSLGDIAYEQYF
. TRBJ1-2 TRBV9 TGTGCCAGCAGCTCCGGGGGGGGGCCCTACTATGGCTACACCTTC CASSSGGGPYYGYTF
. TRBJ1-1 TRBV29-1 TGCAGCGCCCGGGAGGTGGGTACTGAAGCTTTCTTT CSAREVGTEAFF
TRBD1 TRBJ1-1 TRBV29-1 TGCAGCGCTGCAGGTTCGGCAGGGGGAGGAACTGAAGCTTTCTTT CSAAGSAGGGTEAFF
. TRBJ2-2 TRBV5-1 TGCGCCAGCAGCTTGGCCAGGGGGAACACCGGGGAGCTGTTTTTT CASSLARGNTGELFF
. TRBJ2-1 TRBV5-1 TGCGCCAGCAGCTTGGCGCTAGGAGGCCCGAATGAGCAGTTCTTC CASSLALGGPNEQFF
. TRBJ2-5 TRBV29-1 TGCAGCCCAGGGGACCAAGAGACCCAGTACTTC CSPGDQETQYF
TRBD1 TRBJ2-7 TRBV28 TGTGCCAGCGGCTATCGTATAAGAGCCCGACAGGGAACGGGCGAGCAGTACTTC CASGYRIRARQGTGEQYF
. TRBJ1-5 TRBV27 TGTGCCAGCAGTTATCAGGACGGGGGTCAGCCCCAGCATTTT CASSYQDGGQPQHF
TRBD2 TRBJ2-5 TRBV9 TGTGCCAGCAGCGGTAGCGGGAGGAGCCAAGAGACCCAGTACTTC CASSGSGRSQETQYF
TRBD2 TRBJ2-1 TRBV5-4 TGTGCCAGCAGCTTGGGTGGCGGGAGATACAATGAGCAGTTCTTC CASSLGGGRYNEQFF
TRBD1 TRBJ2-1 TRBV5-1 TGCGCCAGCAGCTGGACAGGGATGGCCGACAATGAGCAGTTCTTC CASSWTGMADNEQFF
. TRBJ2-7 TRBV30 TGTGCCTGGGGTTGGGGGGACGAGCAGTACTTC CAWGWGDEQYF
TRBD2 TRBJ2-2 TRBV5-4 TGTGCCAGCAGCTTCGGCGGGAGCGGAACCGGGGAGCTGTTTTTT CASSFGGSGTGELFF
. TRBJ1-2 TRBV7-8 TGTGCCAGCAGCTTACGGCAGGATTATGGCTACACCTTC CASSLRQDYGYTF
. TRBJ2-7 TRBV19 TGTGCCAGTAGTATGGGTACAGGCTCTTACGAGCAGTACTTC CASSMGTGSYEQYF
. TRBJ2-5 TRBV18 TGTGCCAGCTCACCGCGTTGGGGGCCCCAAGAGACCCAGTACTTC CASSPRWGPQETQYF
. TRBJ1-4 TRBV6-1 TGTGCCAGCGGCTCGGGAGACAGTAATGAAAAACTGTTTTTT CASGSGDSNEKLFF
. TRBJ2-3 TRBV5-4 TGTGCCAGCAGCTTGCCGGGGGACAGCACAGATACGCAGTATTTT CASSLPGDSTDTQYF
TRBD2 TRBJ2-3 TRBV9 TGTGCCAGCAACCCAAGCGGGAAGGGTACAGATACGCAGTATTTT CASNPSGKGTDTQYF
. TRBJ1-6 TRBV4-3 TGCGCCAGCAGCGCCCTGACAGTTGATGATTCACCCCTCCACTTT CASSALTVDDSPLHF
TRBD1 TRBJ1-4 TRBV18 TGTGCCAGCTCACCCTCGACAGGGTACGGCGCTAATGAAAAACTGTTTTTT CASSPSTGYGANEKLFF
TRBD1 TRBJ1-1 TRBV6-6 TGTGCCAGCAGTACAGGGGGCACTGAAGCTTTCTTT CASSTGGTEAFF
TRBD2 TRBJ2-5 TRBV6-1 TGTGCCAGCAGTGTCAGCGGGGGTTTTCAAGAGACCCAGTACTTC CASSVSGGFQETQYF
TRBD1 TRBJ1-1 TRBV9 TGTGCCAGCAGCCCCTGGGACAGGGGGCCGTTTTCTGAAGCTTTCTTT CASSPWDRGPFSEAFF
TRBD2 TRBJ2-1 TRBV2 TGTGCCAGCAGTCGACTAGCGAACTCCTACAATGAGCAGTTCTTC CASSRLANSYNEQFF
. TRBJ2-1 TRBV15 TGTGCCACCAGCAGAGAAGGGAATAGGGGTTGGAATGAGCAGTTCTTC CATSREGNRGWNEQFF
. TRBJ2-5 TRBV7-9 TGTGCCAGCAGCTTGCAAGAGCAGACCCAGTACTTC CASSLQEQTQYF
TRBD1 TRBJ1-1 TRBV11-2 TGTGCCAGCAGCTTAATGACAGGGGCTAACACTGAAGCTTTCTTT CASSLMTGANTEAFF
TRBD1 TRBJ1-5 TRBV9 TGTGCCAGTGGATTAGGACAGGGTAATCAGCCCCAGCATTTT CASGLGQGNQPQHF
TRBD1 TRBJ1-2 TRBV18 TGTGCCAGCTCACCAAAGGGACAGGATAGCTATGGCTACACCTTC CASSPKGQDSYGYTF
TRBD1 TRBJ2-5 TRBV29-1 TGCAGCGTCGCAGCAGGGGGTCAAGAGACCCAGTACTTC CSVAAGGQETQYF
TRBD2 TRBJ2-3 TRBV2 TGTGCCAGCAACCTACTAGCGGGGGGCACAGATACGCAGTATTTT CASNLLAGGTDTQYF
. TRBJ2-3 TRBV6-6 TGTGCCAGCAGTTCGTCGGTCTACTCATCGACAGATACGCAGTATTTT CASSSSVYSSTDTQYF
TRBD1 TRBJ2-1 TRBV2 TGTGCCAGCAGTTCAGGACAGGGGGGGTTGAATGAGCAGTTCTTC CASSSGQGGLNEQFF